Presented here are 7 T cell receptor beta chains from one specimen sequenced in a study of cytomegalovirus exposure and HLA in healthy donors. The PCR contained 60 Vbeta and 13 Jbeta primers. Generated by immunoSEQ multiplex PCR, the TCRdb table keeps only in-frame clones and is missing some. The table has roughly 120,000 clones, more than 75% seen once; the top ten hold approximately 3.8%. The specimen was PBMCs. These receptors all stem from a man between 40 and 49 years old in good health and CMV-seronegative.

This rearrangement joins TRBV19 to TRBJ1-1, with D tentatively TRBD1 (6 bases). Germline V gene data show CDR1 as LNHDA and CDR2 as SQIVND (reference sequence). The V end lost 1 base, the J end lost 7 bases, and 16 bases lay between the germline ends. The CDR3 contains 15 residues. DNA for the CDR3: TGTGCCAGTAGTATAGGGGACATGGAATTTGTTGAAGCTTTCTTT. Its translation is CASSIGDMEFVEAFF.

The chain has TRBV7-2 and TRBJ1-3; TRBD1 matches at 7 bases. This CDR3 contains 17 residues. J was trimmed by 2 bases and V by 5 bases; bases with no gene match: 12. The germline V gene encodes CDR1 SGHTA and CDR2 FQGNSA. The CDR3 DNA sequence: TGTGCCAGCAGCCCAAAGACAGGGACACTGACTGGAAACACCATATATTTT. Amino acid sequence: CASSPKTGTLTGNTIYF.

In its sample, this clone was seen once. This chain joins TRBV7-2 and TRBJ2-3, with 7 positions matching TRBD2. The germline V gene encodes CDR1 SGHTA and CDR2 FQGNSA. V shed 5 bases and J 6 bases; nucleotides not matched to a gene: 11. This CDR3 spans 15 amino acids. The DNA for the CDR3 is TGTGCCAGCAGCCCACTAGCGAGACATAGCGATACGCAGTATTTT. Translation gives CASSPLARHSDTQYF.

This chain links TRBV7-2 with TRBJ2-1; TRBD2 might be the D (6 bases). Germline loops: CDR1 SGHTA, CDR2 FQGNSA. There are 16 residues in the CDR3. The V end was cut by 4 bases, the J end by 4 bases, with 17 bases between. DNA of the CDR3: TGTGCCAGCAGCTCGCAAACCGGGACTGGATACAATGAGCAGTTCTTC. This translates into CASSSQTGTGYNEQFF.

CDR3 nucleotides: TGTGCCAGCAGTTACGGGGGCATGAGTTCTGGAAACACCATATATTTT. Protein product: CASSYGGMSSGNTIYF. The V call is TRBV6-5, the J call TRBJ1-3, with D perhaps TRBD1 (6 bases). Trimming cost V 2 bases and J 1 base, with 12 bases left between them. CDR3 length: 16 amino acids. Germline lookup yields CDR1 MNHEY and CDR2 SVGAGI.

This clone was detected only once. V and J are TRBV5-8 and TRBJ1-6; D is possibly TRBD1 (6 bases). The V end was cut by 0 bases, the J end by 7 bases, with 8 bases between. Per germline, CDR1 SGHTS and CDR2 YDEGEE. This CDR3 comprises 14 residues. The CDR3 spells CASSLGQANSPLHF. Written as DNA, the CDR3 is TGTGCCAGCAGCTTGGGACAGGCGAATTCACCCCTCCACTTT.

This sequence joins TRBV4-1 and TRBJ2-5, with D unclear. With 3 bases removed from V and 2 bases from J, the gap between germline ends came to 10 bases. This CDR3 contains 14 residues. Germline lookup yields CDR1 MGHRA and CDR2 YSYEKL. The CDR3 nucleotides are TGCGCCAGCAGCCATCTCGGCGGACAAGAGACCCAGTACTTC. This sequence encodes CASSHLGGQETQYF.